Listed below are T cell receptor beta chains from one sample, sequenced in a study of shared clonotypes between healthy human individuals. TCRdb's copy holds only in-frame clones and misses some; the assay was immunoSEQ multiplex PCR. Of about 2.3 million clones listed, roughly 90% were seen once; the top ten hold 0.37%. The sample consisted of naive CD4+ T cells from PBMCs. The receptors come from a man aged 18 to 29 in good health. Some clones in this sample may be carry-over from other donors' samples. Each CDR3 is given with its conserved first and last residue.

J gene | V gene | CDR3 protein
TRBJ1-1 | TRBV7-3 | CASSLGHSNTEAFF
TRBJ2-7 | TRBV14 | CASSRQASQQYF
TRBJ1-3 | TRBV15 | CATSRTVYSGNTIYF
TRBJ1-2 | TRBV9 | CASSLQGAFNYGYTF
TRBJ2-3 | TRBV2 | CASSEALSDTQYF
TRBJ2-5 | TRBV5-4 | CASSLGTAQETQYF
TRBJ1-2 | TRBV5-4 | CASSLGQGANYGYTF
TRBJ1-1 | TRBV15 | CATRYRVERTEAFF
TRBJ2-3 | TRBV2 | CASSARRHSTDTQYF
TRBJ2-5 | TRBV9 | CASSVAGPQETQYF
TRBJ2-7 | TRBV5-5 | CASSLGGYEQYF
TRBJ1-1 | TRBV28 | CASRKRTAMNTEAFF
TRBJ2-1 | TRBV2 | CASSPRGGPSYNEQFF
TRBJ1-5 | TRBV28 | CASSLPYARRQPQHF
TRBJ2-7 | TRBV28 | CASSLTGLFEQYF
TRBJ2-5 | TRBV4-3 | CASNSGTKGETQYF
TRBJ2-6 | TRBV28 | CASRSFGANVLTF
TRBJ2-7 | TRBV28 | CASSLHYEQYF
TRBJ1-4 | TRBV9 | CASSVEGRAHTLFF
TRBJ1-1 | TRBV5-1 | CASSSGQANTEAFF
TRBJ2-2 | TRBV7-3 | CASSLTPGLAGGGYTGELFF
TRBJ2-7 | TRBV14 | CASSQGGGVDRRYEQYF
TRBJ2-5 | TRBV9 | CASSVGAEETQYF
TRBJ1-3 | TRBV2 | CASSVRGSFSGNTIYF
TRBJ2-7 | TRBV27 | CASSPRLGQGYEQYF
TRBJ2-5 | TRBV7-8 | CASRPPPDRGRETQYF
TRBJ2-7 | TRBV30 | CAWSVRGGGYEQYF
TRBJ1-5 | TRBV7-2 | CASSLVGGLQPQHF
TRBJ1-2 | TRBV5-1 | CASTLDVNYGYTF
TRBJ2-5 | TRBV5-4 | CASSSQSRGGRETQYF
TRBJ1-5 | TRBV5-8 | CASSLVHQQPQHF
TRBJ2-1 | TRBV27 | CASRQRDLNEQFF
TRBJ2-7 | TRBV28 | CASSFPLAGGRSYEQYF
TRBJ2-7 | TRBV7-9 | CASSLDPVGRDQYF
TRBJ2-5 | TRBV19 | CASRLRDDGKTQYF
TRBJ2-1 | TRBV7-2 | CASSLEASRYEQFF
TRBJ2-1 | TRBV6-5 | CASSYRTGGKGNEQFF
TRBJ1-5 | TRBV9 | CASSTGFNQPQHF
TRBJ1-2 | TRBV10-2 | CASKMGTRVGYTF
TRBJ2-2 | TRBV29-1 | CSGTAGTVDGELFF
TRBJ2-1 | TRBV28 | CASSSGLAGGPFF
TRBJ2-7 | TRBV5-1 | CASSFPGYNEQYF
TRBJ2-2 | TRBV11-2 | CASSLPTSGNGELFF
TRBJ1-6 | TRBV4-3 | CASSHAHSPLHF
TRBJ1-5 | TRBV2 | CASSAESDSNQPQHF
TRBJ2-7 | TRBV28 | CASSFQGMTYEQYF
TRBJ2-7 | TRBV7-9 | CASSLVPLRTGEVSYEQYF
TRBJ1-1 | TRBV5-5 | CASSPGQARVGTEAFF
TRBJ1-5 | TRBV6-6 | CASSYTLRGVGQPQHF
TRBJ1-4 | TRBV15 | CATSRDAGLNEKLFF
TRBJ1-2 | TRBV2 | CASSAVVTDGYTF
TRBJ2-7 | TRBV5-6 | CASSLASYEQYF
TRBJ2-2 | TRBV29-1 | CSVTGLRGNGELFF
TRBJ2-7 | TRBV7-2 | CASSVTVMQGYEQYF
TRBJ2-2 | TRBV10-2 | CASSEFLRAGELFF
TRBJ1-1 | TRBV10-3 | CAINAGQNTEAFF
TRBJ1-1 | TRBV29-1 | CSVSSERDPNTEAFF
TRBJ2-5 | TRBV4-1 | CASSQEGQSRETQYF
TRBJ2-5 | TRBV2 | CASRKEVQETQYF